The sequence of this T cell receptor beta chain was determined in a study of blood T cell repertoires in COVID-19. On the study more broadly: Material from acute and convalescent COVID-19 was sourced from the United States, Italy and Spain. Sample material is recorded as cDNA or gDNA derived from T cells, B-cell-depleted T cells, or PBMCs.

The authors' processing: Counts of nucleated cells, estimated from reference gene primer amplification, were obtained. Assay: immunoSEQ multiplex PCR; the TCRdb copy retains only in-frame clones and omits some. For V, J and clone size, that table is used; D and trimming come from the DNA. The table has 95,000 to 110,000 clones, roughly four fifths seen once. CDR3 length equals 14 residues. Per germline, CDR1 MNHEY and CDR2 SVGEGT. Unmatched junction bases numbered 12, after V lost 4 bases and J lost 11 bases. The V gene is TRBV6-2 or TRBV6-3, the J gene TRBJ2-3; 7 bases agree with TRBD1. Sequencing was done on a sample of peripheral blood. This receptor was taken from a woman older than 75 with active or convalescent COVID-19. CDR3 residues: CASSLMSMTGQQYF. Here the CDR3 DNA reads TGTGCCAGCAGTTTAATGTCCATGACAGGGCAGCAGTATTTT.